The T cell receptor (beta chain) described here comes from a study of CD8 T cells in Susac syndrome. Sequencing of TCR beta drew on CD8+ and CD4+ T cells from blood. Negative isolation was used for CD8+ and CD4+ T cells and FACS enrichment for TEMRA cells. Random hexamers were used to reverse transcribe the RNA input (roughly 0.5 to 1 ug). An immunoSEQ multiplex PCR amplified TCR beta CDR3 over 54 Vbeta and 13 Jbeta. Each CDR3 protein gets one entry after TCRdb re-called the immunoSEQ multiplex PCR reads with MiXCR. The data show about 120,000 distinct CDR3 sequences, 85% to 95% seen once. The germline gives CDR1 KGHDR, CDR2 SFDVKD. The CDR3 is 13 residues long. With 4 bases removed from V and 7 bases from J, the gap between germline ends came to 13 bases.

The sample comprised CD4+ T cells from PBMCs. This sequence was found in a human donor with multiple sclerosis. This chain uses TRBV24-1 with TRBJ2-7; D remains unclear. The CDR3 sequence is CATSDSDLGEQYF. The DNA for the CDR3 is TGTGCCACCAGTGACTCTGACCTGGGGGAGCAGTACTTC.